Reported below is one TCR beta chain. Antigen specificity is unknown. V dropped 0 bases and J dropped 7 bases, with 10 bases sitting between them. This CDR3 is 13 amino acids long. Germline loops: CDR1 SGHRS, CDR2 YFSETQ. These data originate in a study of cytomegalovirus exposure and HLA in healthy donors. Study-wide results and caveats: The authors listed roughly 150 TCR beta chains as cytomegalovirus-associated. Both high specificity and high sensitivity reportedly marked the classifier's diagnosis of cytomegalovirus status. Rare TCR sequences dominated, though some public TCRs recurred in many donors.

Generated by immunoSEQ multiplex PCR, the TCRdb table keeps only in-frame clones and is missing some. The sample includes more than 120,000 clones, around nine tenths seen only once; the top ten take roughly 9%. This TCR came from a man younger than 35 in good health and CMV-seropositive. V is TRBV5-1 and J is TRBJ1-2; D unresolved. Sequencing input: PBMCs. The CDR3 nucleotides are TGCGCCAGCAGCTTGGAGGAGGAATTTGGCTACACCTTC. Its protein is CASSLEEEFGYTF.